The source of this T cell receptor beta chain is a study of blood T cells in healthy people across ages. The CDR3 totals 15 residues. The germline V gene has CDR1 PRHDT and CDR2 FYEKMQ (reference sequence). J was trimmed by 2 bases and V by 7 bases; bases with no gene match: 7. Together with a sample-barcoded 5' primer, a J-beta primer mix was included in a second PCR lasting about 6 to 11 cycles. A single record per CDR3 protein comes from TCRdb applying MiXCR to the 5' RACE reads. The table has a few hundred thousand distinct CDR3 sequences, roughly 29% seen once. This receptor was identified in a woman between 65 and 79 years old in good health. This chain uses TRBV13 with TRBJ2-3, with 9 nucleotides matching TRBD1. The sequenced sample consisted of blood. The CDR3 loop reads CASTPGTGFTDTQYF. The CDR3 coding sequence is TGTGCCAGCACCCCAGGGACAGGGTTCACAGATACGCAGTATTTT.